The rows below give T cell receptor beta chains drawn from one sample of a study of graft-versus-host responses after intestinal transplantation. These receptors' antigens are unknown. Produced via immunoSEQ multiplex PCR; TCRdb's table is partial and in-frame only. The sample has around 110,000 clones, more than 85% seen once. Specimen: unstimulated CD8+ T cells sorted from spleen or lymph node cells, collected before transplant. The receptors come from a human donor who was the organ donor for an intestinal transplant. CDR3s include the opening cysteine and the closing phenylalanine or tryptophan. The order of the fields is J gene, clone size, V gene, CDR3 protein. Size values are once, few and many counts, or a class for expanded clones, and some rows have none.

>TRBJ2-7|.|TRBV11-2
CASSLFPLSGLSYEQYF
>TRBJ2-2|.|TRBV6-6
CASSLPDSPGELFF
>TRBJ2-7|.|TRBV30
CAWSVGQGYWYF
>TRBJ2-6|.|TRBV29-1
CSVVAGTVSGANVLTF
>TRBJ1-2|.|TRBV13
CASSLKGGGYGYTF
>TRBJ1-2|.|TRBV19
CASSGQEKRPYGYTF
>TRBJ1-6|.|TRBV10-3
CAISETRDRFQGSYNSPLHF
>TRBJ1-2|.|TRBV10-3
CAISESTVNYGYTF
>TRBJ2-5|.|TRBV4-1
CASSQEGRAQETQYF
>TRBJ1-6|.|TRBV4-2
CASSPYAGTGGNSPLHF
>TRBJ2-1|.|TRBV27
CASSFSGTSGAIYNEQFF
>TRBJ2-6|.|TRBV4-1
CASSQDGGFGANVLTF
>TRBJ2-1|.|TRBV7-2
CASSAPLAGYNEQFF
>TRBJ2-6|.|TRBV5-8
CASSLGKTSSSGANVLTF
>TRBJ2-1|.|TRBV5-1
CASSAAQGAPDNEQFF
>TRBJ2-7|.|TRBV4-1
CASSQSGIQYF
>TRBJ1-4|.|TRBV7-9
CASSSGLNEKLFF
>TRBJ1-1|.|TRBV7-2
CASSDQGMGTEAFF
>TRBJ1-1|.|TRBV4-3
CASSQDQAWNTEAFF
>TRBJ2-7|.|TRBV5-5
CASSLAGGSSYEQYF
>TRBJ1-1|.|TRBV18
CASSSGSGNTEAFF
>TRBJ2-2|.|TRBV29-1
CSVLSIGELFF
>TRBJ1-2|.|TRBV6-5
CASSYRHTSVDYGYTF
>TRBJ2-7|few|TRBV7-2
CASSPRQGAYEQYF
>TRBJ1-3|.|TRBV27
CASSPNTGGQTIYF
>TRBJ1-1|.|TRBV5-4
CASSFGGSAEAFF
>TRBJ2-7|.|TRBV4-1
CASSQGGDGSYEQYF
>TRBJ2-7|few|TRBV4-2
CASSQDERGQVEQYF
>TRBJ2-1|.|TRBV25-1
CASSDEERYNEQFF
>TRBJ2-7|.|TRBV29-1
CSVETEYEQYF
>TRBJ2-3|.|TRBV7-2
CASSSAISTDTQYF
>TRBJ2-7|.|TRBV6-1
CASSQTSAHSYEQYF
>TRBJ2-7|.|TRBV28
CASSLGQVLHEQYF
>TRBJ1-1|.|TRBV19
CASSESLTEAFF
>TRBJ2-7|.|TRBV4-1
CASSQVRSPDSYEQYF
>TRBJ1-6|.|TRBV5-6
CASSLGLSPLHF
>TRBJ1-2|.|TRBV5-1
CASSFSPGQGVSGSGYTF
>TRBJ1-1|.|TRBV30
CAWSVGFMNTEAFF
>TRBJ1-1|once|TRBV18
CASSTGGTEAFF
>TRBJ2-3|.|TRBV6-6
CASSYHGADTQYF
>TRBJ2-4|.|TRBV5-6
CASRRGGGINIQYF
>TRBJ1-5|.|TRBV11-2
CASSLGAGAGGNQPQHF
>TRBJ2-7|.|TRBV5-1
CASSPSTGANYEQYF
>TRBJ1-2|.|TRBV4-1
CASSQPTGNGYTF
>TRBJ2-3|.|TRBV28
CASSLGTASTDTQYF
>TRBJ1-1|.|TRBV21-1
CASSTNMSCVNTEAFF
>TRBJ2-3|.|TRBV2
CASLDPSGMVDTQYF
>TRBJ2-7|.|TRBV5-8
CASSTSGQGAYEQYF
>TRBJ2-7|.|TRBV2
CASSEGTSGIYEQYF
>TRBJ2-3|.|TRBV5-5
CASSLLGGADTQYF
>TRBJ1-2|.|TRBV6-1
CASSEKPPFYGYTF
>TRBJ1-1|.|TRBV27
CASSPEGASEAFF
>TRBJ1-1|.|TRBV13
CASSWGQGPNTEAFF